This TCR beta chain was observed in a study of early T cells in non-severe SARS-CoV-2 infection. This clonotype was detected many times. From the 5' RACE reads, TCRdb called clonotypes with MiXCR, one entry per CDR3 protein. Of approximately 70,000 distinct CDR3 sequences in the sample, around 13% were seen once. V was shortened by 7 bases and J by 2 bases, with 18 bases between the two germline ends. The length of the CDR3 is 15 residues. Looked up from germline, CDR1 is MNHNY and CDR2 is SVGAGI (reference sequence). The receptor was isolated from an adult who was a healthcare worker with PCR-confirmed SARS-CoV-2 infection or an uninfected control (not recorded which). V gene TRBV6-6 combines with J gene TRBJ2-7; tentatively, D is TRBD2 (6 bases). The sequenced sample consisted of whole blood. The CDR3 here is CASTPTGGDTYEQYF. The CDR3 nucleotides read TGTGCCAGCACCCCCACCGGGGGAGATACCTACGAGCAGTACTTC.